Following are 23 T cell receptor beta chains from one sample sequenced in a study of shared clonotypes between healthy human individuals. The table came from immunoSEQ multiplex PCR; TCRdb's copy has only in-frame clones and leaves some out. The sample contains roughly 660,000 clones, less than 95% of which appear only once. Sequenced: memory CD8+ T cells from PBMCs. Stated subset: CD45RO+ cells pooled with CCR7-negative TemRA cells. All receptors derive from a man younger than 35 in good health. Some clones in this sample may be carry-over from other donors' samples.

This chain uses TRBV5-6 with TRBJ2-5; no definite D call. The V gene lost 0 bases and the J gene lost 5 bases, with 11 bases spanning the gap. The CDR3 loop spans 14 amino acids. Per the germline V gene, CDR1 is SGHDT and CDR2 is YYEEEE. The CDR3 protein is CASSLASAGETQYF. CDR3 nucleotide sequence: TGTGCCAGCAGCTTGGCGTCAGCTGGGGAGACCCAGTACTTC.

The gene calls are TRBV5-1 and TRBJ2-7; 8 nucleotides line up with TRBD2. Trimming took 5 bases from V and 7 from J; bases not matched to a gene: 14. CDR3 length equals 15 residues. CDR1 is SGHRS and CDR2 is YFSETQ in the germline V gene. In DNA form, the CDR3 reads TGCGCCAGCAGGCCCGGGCGGACGGGAGGGTGGGAGCAGTACTTC. Translating gives CASRPGRTGGWEQYF. Based on the CDR3 plus reference TRBV5-1 and TRBJ2-7, the full variable domain is KAGVTQTPRYLIKTRGQQVTLSCSPISGHRSVSWYQQTPGQGLQFLFEYFSETQRNKGNFPGRFSGRQFSNSRSEMNVSTLELGDSALYLCASRPGRTGGWEQYFGPGTRLTVT.

The chain has TRBV9 and TRBJ1-1; D is unresolved. V was shortened by 4 bases and J by 3 bases, with 13 bases between the two germline ends. Per germline, CDR1 SGDLS and CDR2 YYNGEE. The CDR3 has 14 amino acids. DNA for the CDR3: TGTGCCAGCAGCCGACCCGGACTGGACACTGAAGCTTTCTTT. Protein product: CASSRPGLDTEAFF.

The gene calls are TRBV10-3 and TRBJ1-2; 9 nucleotides match TRBD1. The J segment lost 2 bases and the V segment lost 3 bases, leaving 1 base of the junction unmatched. This CDR3 is built from 14 residues. Germline V gene sequence: CDR1 ENHRY, CDR2 SYGVKD. The chain's CDR3 is CAISDGTGNYGYTF. CDR3 coding DNA: TGTGCCATCAGTGATGGGACAGGGAACTATGGCTACACCTTC.

The J gene is TRBJ2-6, the V gene TRBV7-9, with 7 bases identical to TRBD1. The junction had 5 bases not matched to a gene; V was cut back by 5 bases and J by 1 base. The CDR3 covers 16 residues. Per the germline V gene, CDR1 is SEHNR and CDR2 is FQNEAQ (reference sequence). The chain's CDR3 is CASSGTEISGANVLTF. DNA for the CDR3: TGTGCCAGCAGCGGGACAGAAATATCTGGGGCCAACGTCCTGACTTTC. Full variable domain (missing parts from reference TRBV7-9 and TRBJ2-6): DTGVSQNPRHKITKRGQNVTFRCDPISEHNRLYWYRQTLGQGPEFLTYFQNEAQLEKSRLLSDRFSAERPKGSFSTLEIQRTEQGDSAMYLCASSGTEISGANVLTFGAGSRLTVL.

V gene TRBV7-9 combines with J gene TRBJ1-4, with 9 positions matching TRBD1. The V gene end was trimmed by 5 bases and the J gene end by 8 bases; junction bases not matched to a gene: 9. The length of the CDR3 is 15 residues. CDR1 SEHNR and CDR2 FQNEAQ come from the germline V gene (reference sequence). The CDR3 bases are TGTGCCAGCAGCCCGAGGGACAGGGTTAAAGAAAAACTGTTTTTT. Its protein is CASSPRDRVKEKLFF.

The genes are TRBV28 and TRBJ2-7; TRBD2 aligns across 9 bases. CDR1 is MDHEN and CDR2 is SYDVKM in the germline V gene. This CDR3 has 17 amino acids. Unmatched junction bases numbered 15, after V lost 3 bases and J lost 6 bases. Here the CDR3 reads CASSFPSPPVAGVEQYF. CDR3 nucleotide sequence: TGTGCCAGCAGTTTCCCTTCCCCCCCGGTAGCGGGAGTCGAGCAGTACTTC.

The chain's CDR3 is CASRATGVGSGYTF. The CDR3 nucleotides read TGTGCCAGCAGGGCTACAGGGGTAGGAAGCGGCTACACCTTC. This chain uses TRBV27 with TRBJ1-2; 7 nucleotides line up with TRBD1. The CDR3 consists of 14 residues. V was pared by 6 bases and J by 8 bases, with 12 bases of the junction left unmatched. Per germline, CDR1 MNHEY and CDR2 SMNVEV (reference sequence).

The rearrangement uses TRBV27 and TRBJ2-1, with TRBD2 matching over 7 bases. CDR3 length: 18 residues. CDR1 is MNHEY, CDR2 SMNVEV, per germline (reference sequence). V gave up 3 bases and J gave up 2 bases; unmatched junction bases: 13. The CDR3 sequence is CASSFGPITRGAYNEQFF. In nucleotides, the CDR3 is TGTGCCAGCAGTTTTGGGCCTATTACCCGGGGGGCCTACAATGAGCAGTTCTTC.

The rearrangement joins TRBV7-8 to TRBJ2-7, with no clear D. Per germline, CDR1 SGHVS and CDR2 FQNEAQ. The germline V and J ends were trimmed by 3 bases and 5 bases, with 14 bases remaining between them. The CDR3 has 14 amino acids. The CDR3, as DNA: TGTGCCAGCAGCTTTTCCATGGCCGGCGACGAGCAGTACTTC. It codes for CASSFSMAGDEQYF.

The CDR3 protein is CASTSPDVDSDGYTF. The CDR3, as DNA: TGTGCCAGCACCTCCCCGGACGTGGATTCGGATGGCTACACCTTC. The chain uses TRBV5-4 and TRBJ1-2; unclear D gene. V lost 6 bases and J lost 6, with 21 bases in between. The CDR3 is 15 amino acids. In germline, CDR1 is SGHNT, CDR2 YYREEE (reference sequence).

The DNA for the CDR3 is TGTGCCAGCAGTAATAAGGCTTATAGCAATCAGCCCCAGCATTTT. Protein: CASSNKAYSNQPQHF. The V gene is TRBV27, the J gene TRBJ1-5; D call uncertain. V dropped 5 bases and J dropped 0 bases, with 11 bases sitting between them. The CDR3 extends over 15 amino acids. Germline CDR1 MNHEY, CDR2 SMNVEV (reference sequence).

The rearrangement links TRBV21-1 to TRBJ2-5; the table's D call TRBD2 went unverified against the DNA. TRBV21-1 is a pseudogene locus. This CDR3 comprises 11 residues. CDR3 in DNA: TGTGCCAGCATCCTGCGGGGGAGCCAGTACTTC. It encodes CASILRGSQYF.

This clone was detected only a few times. V is TRBV13 and J is TRBJ2-7, with 9 bases lining up with TRBD2. The CDR3 has 15 amino acids. Looked up from germline, CDR1 is PRHDT and CDR2 is FYEKMQ (reference sequence). Trimming took 7 bases from V and 2 from J; bases not matched to a gene: 9. This chain's CDR3 is CASTWGASGTYEQYF. The CDR3 DNA follows: TGTGCCAGCACCTGGGGGGCTAGCGGGACCTACGAGCAGTACTTC.

This chain joins TRBV2 and TRBJ2-2; TRBD2 aligns across 9 bases. Germline V lookup: CDR1 SNHLY, CDR2 FYNNEI. The length of the CDR3 is 15 residues. The J segment lost 7 bases and the V segment lost 5 bases, leaving 8 bases of the junction unmatched. CDR3 in amino acids: CASSFSGRSYGELFF. CDR3 bases: TGTGCCAGCAGTTTTAGCGGGAGAAGCTACGGGGAGCTGTTTTTT. The variable domain in full, with the rest retrieved from reference TRBV2 and TRBJ2-2, is EPEVTQTPSHQVTQMGQEVILRCVPISNHLYFYWYRQILGQKVEFLVSFYNNEISEKSEIFDDQFSVERPDGSNFTLKIRSTKLEDSAMYFCASSFSGRSYGELFFGEGSRLTVL.

The chain recombines TRBV7-8 with TRBJ2-1; possibly TRBD1 or TRBD2 for D (6 bases each). Trimming took 0 bases from V and 8 from J, leaving 14 bases between them. CDR3 length equals 15 residues. In germline, CDR1 is SGHVS, CDR2 FQNEAQ. CDR3 in amino acids: CASSLAQGTFDEQFF. Here the CDR3 DNA reads TGTGCCAGCAGCTTAGCGCAGGGGACTTTCGATGAGCAGTTCTTC.

This clone was found a few times. The genes are TRBV4-2 and TRBJ1-1; 7 bases agree with TRBD1. Germline lookup yields CDR1 LGHNA and CDR2 YNFKEQ. The CDR3 is made up of 14 amino acids. The V segment lost 0 bases and the J segment 6 bases; nucleotides outside the gene matches: 4. This CDR3 reads CASSQEEGAAEAFF. The CDR3 region has the DNA TGTGCCAGCAGCCAAGAGGAGGGGGCCGCTGAAGCTTTCTTT.

The genes are TRBV27 and TRBJ1-2; TRBD1 agrees at 7 bases. The CDR3 loop spans 14 amino acids. V lost 7 bases to trimming and J lost 5 bases; unmatched junction nucleotides: 10. The germline V gene has CDR1 MNHEY and CDR2 SMNVEV (reference sequence). The chain's CDR3 is CASTGGDSRYGYTF. In DNA form, the CDR3 reads TGTGCCAGCACCGGAGGGGACAGTAGATATGGCTACACCTTC.

This sequence joins TRBV28 and TRBJ2-1; 8 nucleotides align to TRBD2. The CDR3 loop spans 16 amino acids. Losses at the gene ends were 5 bases for V and 8 bases for J; bases not matched to a gene: 14. CDR1 and CDR2 (germline): MDHEN, SYDVKM. CDR3 residues: CASSPTGGSGTDEQFF. The CDR3 nucleotides are TGTGCCAGCAGTCCCACGGGAGGTAGCGGGACCGATGAGCAGTTCTTC.

The genes are TRBV14 and TRBJ1-2, with a possible D match to TRBD1 (6 bases). The V end lost 1 base, the J end lost 4 bases, and 13 bases lay between the germline ends. CDR3 size: 15 residues. CDR1 is SGHDN, CDR2 FVKESK, per germline. CDR3 amino acids: CASSQGPGASYGYTF. CDR3 nucleotide sequence: TGTGCCAGCAGCCAAGGCCCGGGGGCAAGCTATGGCTACACCTTC.

The chain recombines TRBV4-2 with TRBJ1-4, with D perhaps TRBD1 (5 bases). V was trimmed by 1 base and J by 8 bases, leaving 20 bases between them. Germline CDR1 LGHNA, CDR2 YNFKEQ. The CDR3 is made up of 17 amino acids. The CDR3 spells CASSQAYPGESREKLFF. The CDR3 coding sequence is TGTGCCAGCAGCCAAGCCTACCCGGGGGAATCGAGGGAAAAACTGTTTTTT.

The chain recombines TRBV2 with TRBJ2-1; TRBD1 matches 9 bases. The CDR3 length is 16 residues. Germline values: CDR1 SNHLY, CDR2 FYNNEI. V dropped 4 bases and J dropped 5; count of bases not matched to a gene: 9. CDR3 sequence: CASSGAQGASDNEQFF. In nucleotides, the CDR3 is TGTGCCAGCAGTGGAGCACAGGGGGCGAGTGACAATGAGCAGTTCTTC.

The V gene is TRBV28, the J gene TRBJ1-1; the D gene is possibly TRBD1 (5 bases). This CDR3 is built from 14 residues. Germline values: CDR1 MDHEN, CDR2 SYDVKM. Trimming took 7 bases from V and 5 from J, leaving 17 bases between them. The chain's CDR3 is CASTESGEVTEAFF. In DNA form, the CDR3 reads TGTGCCAGCACCGAGTCGGGGGAGGTTACTGAAGCTTTCTTT. The full variable domain, rest sourced from reference TRBV28 and TRBJ1-1, is DVKVTQSSRYLVKRTGEKVFLECVQDMDHENMFWYRQDPGLGLRLIYFSYDVKMKEKGDIPEGYSVSREKKERFSLILESASTNQTSMYLCASTESGEVTEAFFGQGTRLTVV.